The clone carrying this T cell receptor (beta chain) turned up a few times. What it recognizes is unknown. The read ends 3 residues early relative to the CDR3; the germline J gene fills the gap. The identical CDR3 is also encoded by other nucleotide sequences in the sample. The sample is drawn from a study of T cell clonality in common variable immunodeficiency. Study-wide findings and caveats: Fewer deletions and N-nucleotide insertions were reportedly seen in common variable immunodeficiency TCR beta sequences. Links between repertoire features and CVID complications were heterogeneity-limited.

CVID subjects had received replacement immunoglobulin for at least one year. Equal genomic DNA amounts from CVID and control samples were sequenced. The repertoire was sequenced with immunoSEQ multiplex PCR; TCRdb's copy has only in-frame clones and lacks some. The sample presents approximately 30,000 clones, none singletons. The V and J ends lost 9 bases and 0 bases, in that order; junction bases with no gene match: 11. Germline V gene lookup returns CDR1 LNHDA and CDR2 SQIVND (reference sequence). This CDR3 comprises 17 residues. The chain joins TRBV19 to TRBJ2-7; 13 nucleotides match TRBD2. The material sequenced was peripheral blood mononuclear cells. The receptor's source is a human donor with common variable immunodeficiency. CDR3 residues: CASKPGLAGSSSYEQYF. The CDR3 bases that were read are TGTGCCAGCAAACCGGGACTAGCGGGATCGAGCTCCTACGAG. Full variable domain (remainder filled in from reference TRBV19 and TRBJ2-7): DGGITQSPKYLFRKEGQNVTLSCEQNLNHDAMYWYRQDPGQGLRLIYYSQIVNDFQKGDIAEGYSVSREKKESFPLTVTSAQKNPTAFYLCASKPGLAGSSSYEQYFGPGTRLTVT.